The count of the clone carrying this T cell receptor (beta chain) is one. Its antigen is not identified. Constant-region reverse primers amplified full-length variable regions, followed by semi-nested Nested Universal Primer A PCR. TCRdb recomputed calls from the 5' RACE reads with MiXCR, one row per CDR3 protein. Altogether 45,000 to 55,000 distinct CDR3 sequences are present, around 26% being singletons, with the ten largest covering 2.5% to 4%. Study conclusions and caveats: Tumor memory CD4+ T cell TCR gene usage clustered with blood and lymph node memory CD4+ cells and lymph node naive CD4+ cells. Tumor Treg TCRs overlapped most with tumor naive CD4+ cells.

Purified naive CD4+ T cells were depleted of CD25+ Tregs. The CDR3 loop spans 18 amino acids. V trimming: 3 bases; J trimming: 2 bases; junction bases outside the gene matches: 12. Germline values: CDR1 SGHRS, CDR2 YFSETQ. Sequenced input: tumor-infiltrating naive CD4+ T cells sorted from the breast tumor. The subset denotes: naive CD4+ T cells, CD4+CD45RA+CD25-. The clonotype was recovered from a female donor with breast cancer. This sequence joins TRBV5-1 and TRBJ2-1, with TRBD2 matching over 9 bases. CDR3 protein: CASSSSWGLAGTYNEQFF. The CDR3 coding sequence is TGCGCCAGCAGCTCCTCTTGGGGGCTAGCGGGAACCTACAATGAGCAGTTCTTC.